One and the same sample provided the 11 T cell receptor beta chains below, sequenced in a study of cytomegalovirus exposure and HLA in healthy donors. Primers included in the PCR were 60 Vbeta and 13 Jbeta primers. Some clones are missing from TCRdb's copy, which holds only in-frame ones; the method was immunoSEQ multiplex PCR. The sample table sets out around 75,000 clones. Source material: PBMCs. The source is a woman aged 60-75 years in good health and CMV-seronegative.

V and J are TRBV4-1 and TRBJ2-3; D remains unclear. CDR1 and CDR2 from the germline V gene are MGHRA and YSYEKL. With 4 bases removed from V and 1 base from J, the gap between germline ends came to 12 bases. This CDR3 comprises 15 residues. The CDR3 loop reads CASSLPAARTDTQYF. The CDR3 bases are TGCGCCAGCAGCCTCCCCGCAGCGCGCACAGATACGCAGTATTTT.

This rearrangement joins TRBV2 to TRBJ1-2; the match to TRBD1 covers 9 bases. The CDR3 extends over 15 amino acids. The germline V gene has CDR1 SNHLY and CDR2 FYNNEI. Losses at the gene ends were 5 bases for V and 6 bases for J; bases not matched to a gene: 10. The CDR3 protein is CASSSGTGSQNGYTF. CDR3 DNA sequence: TGTGCCAGCAGTAGTGGGACAGGGTCCCAAAATGGCTACACCTTC.

The rearrangement links TRBV7-2 to TRBJ1-2; the match to TRBD1 covers 8 bases. CDR3 size: 16 residues. Germline V gives CDR1 SGHTA, CDR2 FQGNSA. J gave up 0 bases and V 0 bases, and 3 bases lay outside the gene matches. The CDR3 here is CASSLASTGANYGYTF. CDR3 DNA sequence: TGTGCCAGCAGCTTAGCTTCGACAGGGGCTAACTATGGCTACACCTTC.

The rearrangement uses TRBV7-9 and TRBJ2-3; D may be TRBD1 (6 bases). V was shortened by 5 bases and J by 2 bases, with 17 bases between the two germline ends. This CDR3 is 16 amino acids long. CDR1 and CDR2 (germline): SEHNR, FQNEAQ (reference sequence). In DNA, the CDR3 is TGTGCCAGCAGCAAAGAGTGGGGGCCCCACACAGATACGCAGTATTTT. It translates to CASSKEWGPHTDTQYF.

This chain links TRBV5-3 with TRBJ2-1, with 11 positions matching TRBD2. TRBV5-3 is given ORF status, its function remaining uncertain. There are 13 residues in the CDR3. After removal of 6 bases from V and 8 bases from J, the junction contained 4 bases not matched to a gene. For the CDR3, the DNA is TGTGCCAGAAAACTAGCGGGAGCCCATGAGCAGTTCTTC. Amino acids: CARKLAGAHEQFF.

The J gene is TRBJ1-1, the V gene TRBV5-1; no clear D. This CDR3 spans 15 amino acids. Germline assignment: CDR1 SGHRS and CDR2 YFSETQ. V was cut by 0 bases and J by 4 bases, with 13 bases left in between. CDR3 in amino acids: CASSLDQVLGTEAFF. CDR3 nucleotide sequence: TGCGCCAGCAGCTTGGACCAGGTCTTGGGCACTGAAGCTTTCTTT.

The rearrangement links TRBV5-4 to TRBJ2-1; 11 bases agree with TRBD1. The CDR3 loop spans 15 amino acids. J was trimmed by 4 bases and V by 4 bases; bases with no gene match: 4. CDR1 SGHNT and CDR2 YYREEE come from the germline V gene (reference sequence). The CDR3 here is CASSTDRGHYNEQFF. The CDR3 bases are TGTGCCAGCAGCACGGACAGGGGGCATTACAATGAGCAGTTCTTC.

V is TRBV6-1 and J is TRBJ1-2; D is possibly TRBD1 (5 bases). The V end lost 8 bases, the J end lost 4 bases, and 14 bases lay between the germline ends. Germline CDR1 MNHNS, CDR2 SASEGT. The length of the CDR3 is 13 residues. CDR3 bases: TGTGCCAGCGCCCGTAGGCAGGGCTATGGCTACACCTTC. It specifies CASARRQGYGYTF.

The V call is TRBV7-2, the J call TRBJ1-3, with TRBD1 identical over 7 bases. Losses at the gene ends were 5 bases for V and 8 bases for J; bases not matched to a gene: 9. Germline CDR1 is SGHTA and CDR2 is FQGNSA. CDR3 size: 14 residues. The CDR3 DNA is TGTGCCAGCAGCCCGGCGTACAGGGGAGACACCATATATTTT. This translates into CASSPAYRGDTIYF.

In DNA form, the CDR3 reads TGTGCCAGCAGCCGTGGAGGGGCCGCCTACGAGCAGTACTTC. This encodes CASSRGGAAYEQYF. V is TRBV11-2 and J is TRBJ2-7; D may be TRBD2 (6 bases). The CDR3 extends over 14 amino acids. Per the germline V gene, CDR1 is SGHAT and CDR2 is FQNNGV. V lost 5 bases, J lost 2 bases, and 13 bases lay in between. The variable domain in full, with the rest retrieved from reference TRBV11-2 and TRBJ2-7, is EAGVAQSPRYKIIEKRQSVAFWCNPISGHATLYWYQQILGQGPKLLIQFQNNGVVDDSQLPKDRFSAERLKGVDSTLKIQPAKLEDSAVYLCASSRGGAAYEQYFGPGTRLTVT.

V is TRBV19 and J is TRBJ2-7; 9 positions match TRBD1. This CDR3 spans 16 amino acids. With V trimmed by 2 bases and J by 0 bases, 5 bases remained unmatched. The V gene's germline CDR1 is LNHDA and CDR2 SQIVND (reference sequence). The CDR3 spells CASSILGQGVSYEQYF. The CDR3 DNA reads TGTGCCAGTAGTATACTGGGACAGGGAGTCTCCTACGAGCAGTACTTC.